A selection of T cell receptor beta chains follows, all from one sample in a study of T-cell reconstitution after alpha-beta-depleted transplantation in children. MiXCR, applied by TCRdb to the PCR reads, yields one record per CDR3 protein. The sample contains over 200,000 distinct CDR3 sequences, roughly 8.3% of which appear only once. The sample consisted of PBMCs, mostly from graft donor cells, taken 360 days after TCRalphabeta/CD19-depleted stem cell transplant. All receptors derive from a male patient aged 2 to 9 who had a stem cell transplant for acute myeloid leukemia, so the T cells may come from the graft donor. Each CDR3 is given with its conserved first and last residue. A D gene is named only where the DNA matches it firmly. Clone size, where shown, is once, few, many, or a class for clones that have expanded.

TRBJ2-1	TRBV6-5	-	-	TGTGCCAGCAGTTACGGGGTAGCATCCTACAATGAGCAGTTCTTC	CASSYGVASYNEQFF
TRBJ2-1	TRBV7-9	TRBD1	-	TGTGCCAGCAGCATTGGGACAGGGGAAGGAGGGGAGCAGTTCTTC	CASSIGTGEGGEQFF
TRBJ2-2	TRBV29-1	-	many	TGCAGCGTTGGTGGGGTAGGGGAAGCCGGGGAGCTGTTTTTT	CSVGGVGEAGELFF
TRBJ2-7	TRBV2	-	few	TGTGCCAGCAGAGTAGTCGGGGAGCAGTACTTC	CASRVVGEQYF
TRBJ2-1	TRBV6-5	-	-	TGTGCCAGCAGTTACTCGAATCTCCCCGCCGGGACATCAAGTGAGCAGTTCTTC	CASSYSNLPAGTSSEQFF
TRBJ2-5	TRBV24-1	TRBD1	many	TGTGCCACCAGCTCGGGACAGCTTCAAGAGACCCAGTACTTC	CATSSGQLQETQYF
TRBJ2-3	TRBV4-3	TRBD2	few	TGCGCCAGCAGCCAGGGCGGGGGGGTCACAGATACGCAGTATTTT	CASSQGGGVTDTQYF
TRBJ1-1	TRBV7-2	-	-	TGTGCCAGCAGCTTTGCCCCAGGGAGGACTGAAGCTTTCTTT	CASSFAPGRTEAFF
TRBJ2-2	TRBV20-1	-	many	TGCAGTGCAAGACAGGACACCGGGGAGCTGTTTTTT	CSARQDTGELFF
TRBJ1-1	TRBV7-2	-	few	TGTGCCAGCAGCTTAAGGCAGGGCCTGAACACTGAAGCTTTCTTT	CASSLRQGLNTEAFF
TRBJ2-3	TRBV25-1	-	many	TGTGCCAGCAGTGAAGGGAGATTCACAGATACGCAGTATTTT	CASSEGRFTDTQYF
TRBJ2-1	TRBV29-1	TRBD2	many	TGCAGCGTTGTTACTAGCGGGAGATCCTACAATGAGCAGTTCTTC	CSVVTSGRSYNEQFF
TRBJ2-3	TRBV9	-	-	TGTGCCAGCAGCGTAGCAGCGGCGGCGTTCACAGATACGCAGTATTTT	CASSVAAAAFTDTQYF